This passage covers 5 T cell receptor beta chains from one sample sequenced in a study of T cells in Graves' hyperthyroidism and ophthalmopathy. Amplification targeted TCR beta CDR3 regions from RNA transcripts. HTBI primers were used for first-round RT-PCR of the TCR CDR3. Each CDR3 protein gets one entry after TCRdb re-called the multiplex PCR reads with MiXCR. The sample comprises about 340,000 distinct CDR3 sequences, 15% to 20% of which are singletons, and about 53% rests with the top ten. The sequencing sample was made of blood. The receptor source for this set is a woman aged 50 to 60 with Graves' hyperthyroidism.

There are many counts of this clonotype. The rearrangement links TRBV18 to TRBJ2-3, with D unclear. V gave up 0 bases and J gave up 2 bases, with 6 bases separating them. CDR1 is KGHSH, CDR2 LQKENI, per germline. This CDR3 has 14 residues. The chain's CDR3 is CASSPPGFTDTQYF. CDR3 DNA: TGTGCCAGCTCACCACCGGGGTTCACAGATACGCAGTATTTT.

J is TRBJ1-5 and V is TRBV28; TRBD1 is a possible D gene (6 bases). The CDR3 contains 14 residues. V was trimmed by 7 bases and J by 7 bases, leaving 17 bases between them. Germline lookup yields CDR1 MDHEN and CDR2 SYDVKM. The CDR3 region has the DNA TGTGCCAGCAAAGTAGGGACCGGGGGCCAGCCCCAGCATTTT. Translated, it gives CASKVGTGGQPQHF.

This clonotype was seen repeatedly, ten times or more. The chain combines TRBV6-1 with TRBJ1-4, with unresolved D. The CDR3 runs to 16 residues. The V and J ends lost 6 bases and 6 bases respectively, with 20 bases between them. Per germline, CDR1 MNHNS and CDR2 SASEGT. The CDR3 region is CASRPRGGGMDEKLFF. CDR3 bases: TGTGCCAGCAGACCCCGAGGTGGAGGGATGGATGAAAAACTGTTTTTT.

This clonotype was found a few times. The chain links TRBV27 to TRBJ2-5, with 8 positions matching TRBD1. The CDR3 totals 13 residues. Germline CDR1 is MNHEY and CDR2 is SMNVEV (reference sequence). Unmatched junction bases numbered 5, after V lost 9 bases and J lost 2 bases. The CDR3 sequence is CASKYRGQETQYF. DNA for the CDR3: TGTGCCAGTAAATACAGGGGGCAAGAGACCCAGTACTTC.

The sample holds many counts of this clonotype. The chain links TRBV3-1 to TRBJ2-7; TRBD1 might be the D (5 bases). Germline V CDR1 and CDR2: LGHDT, YNNKEL (reference sequence). Trimming left V 2 bases short and J 3 bases short, with 11 bases between. The CDR3 runs to 14 residues. The CDR3 spells CASSQQGSHYEQYF. CDR3 nucleotide sequence: TGTGCCAGCAGCCAACAGGGTTCACACTACGAGCAGTACTTC.